The source of this TCR beta chain is a study of vaccination and CD4 T cells after COVID-19. The germline V and J ends were trimmed by 2 bases and 7 bases, with 15 bases remaining between them. CDR1 is KGHSH and CDR2 is LQKENI in the germline V gene. The CDR3 consists of 14 residues. TCRdb redid the calling of the PCR reads with MiXCR, one entry per CDR3 protein. Seen here are just over 20,000 distinct CDR3 sequences, around 50% observed once, and the top ten hold 1.1%. Here the sequenced sample was CD4+ T cells from blood, taken before SARS-CoV-2 vaccination. The chain has TRBV18 and TRBJ2-7, with D perhaps being TRBD1 or TRBD2 (5 bases each). The TCR sequence derives from a human donor who had recovered from COVID-19. CDR3 sequence (DNA): TGTGCCAGCTCACCAACGGCGGTAGGGGAGGAGCAGTACTTC. Its protein is CASSPTAVGEEQYF.